The entry below gives a single T cell receptor (beta chain) sequence along with its context. Its specificity is unknown. The CDR3 runs to 11 residues. Between the trimmed V and J ends, which lost 2 bases and 9 bases, there was a span of 6 bases. Germline V CDR1 and CDR2: SGHRS, YFSETQ. The data are from a study of T cell responses to AZD1222 COVID-19 vaccine. General study findings and limits: Baseline serology detected seropositivity in only five to seven AZD1222 recipients. The donors showed a predominance of white British ancestry and of females, with possible underestimation of clonal diversity. Nearly half of spike-specific TCRs reportedly go after variant regions that carry no mutations.

Some clones are missing from TCRdb's copy, which holds only in-frame ones; the method was immunoSEQ multiplex PCR. The sample comprises under 150,000 clones, more than 90% of which are singletons, and 1.5% to 2% rests with the top ten. Material: peripheral blood, obtained on day 0 of AZD1222 vaccination. The source is an adult in good health. The rearrangement joins TRBV5-1 to TRBJ2-1; D remains ambiguous. The CDR3, as DNA: TGCGCCAGCAGCTTAATAAGTGAGCAGTTCTTC. As protein: CASSLISEQFF.